This entry features one T cell receptor beta chain sequence. Its antigen is not identified. The data were obtained in a study of OX40 agonist ivuxolimab in advanced cancers. About the research overall: Patients received intravenous ivuxolimab every 2 weeks at 0.01 to 10 mg/kg. Aged roughly 23 to 79 with a mean of approximately 57 years, they were around 85% male. Whole-study results and caveats: Several nonresponders also turned out to have low normalized T-cell clonal expansion. Expanded clones were, on average, more numerous among CD8+ T cells than CD4+.

CDR1 is WSHSY, CDR2 SAAADI, per germline. The CDR3 totals 14 residues. V was shortened by 8 bases and J by 0 bases, with 11 bases between the two germline ends. Method: immunoSEQ multiplex PCR; TCRdb's copy keeps in-frame clones and lacks some. Of about 73,000 clones listed, around nine tenths were seen once; the top ten hold roughly 0.72%. The rearrangement joins TRBV10-2 to TRBJ1-5; the D is unclear. This clonotype was sampled from an adult with an advanced solid tumor such as melanoma, head and neck, liver or kidney cancer. The starting material was CD4+ or CD8+ T cells sorted from blood, obtained in a trial of the OX40 agonist ivuxolimab. The CDR3 DNA reads as TGCGCCAGCTCCTTCCGGACTAGCAATCAGCCCCAGCATTTT. Protein: CASSFRTSNQPQHF.